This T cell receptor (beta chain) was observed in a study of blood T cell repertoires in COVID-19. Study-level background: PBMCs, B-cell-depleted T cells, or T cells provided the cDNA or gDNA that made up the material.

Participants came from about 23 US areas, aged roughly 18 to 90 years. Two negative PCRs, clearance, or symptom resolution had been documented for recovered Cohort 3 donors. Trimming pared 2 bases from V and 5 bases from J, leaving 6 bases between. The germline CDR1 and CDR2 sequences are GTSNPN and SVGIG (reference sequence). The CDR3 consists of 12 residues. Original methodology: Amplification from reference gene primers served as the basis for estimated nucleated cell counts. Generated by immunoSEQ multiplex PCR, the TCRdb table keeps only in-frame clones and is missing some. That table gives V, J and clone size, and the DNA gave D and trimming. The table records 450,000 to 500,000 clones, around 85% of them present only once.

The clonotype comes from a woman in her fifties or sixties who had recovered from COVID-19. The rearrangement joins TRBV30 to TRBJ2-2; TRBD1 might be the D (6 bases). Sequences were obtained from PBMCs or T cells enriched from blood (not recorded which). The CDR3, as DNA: TGTGCCTGGAGTACAGGGACCGGGGAGCTGTTTTTT. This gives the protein CAWSTGTGELFF. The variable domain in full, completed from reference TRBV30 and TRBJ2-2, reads SQTIHQWPATLVQPVGSPLSLECTVEGTSNPNLYWYRQAAGRGLQLLFYSVGIGQISSEVPQNLSASRPQDRQFILSSKKLLLSDSGFYLCAWSTGTGELFFGEGSRLTVL.